This is a list of T cell receptor beta chains from one sample in a study of patients and donors after allogeneic stem cell transplantation. TCRdb reprocessed the RT-PCR reads via MiXCR and lists one record per CDR3 protein. The sample has approximately 200,000 distinct CDR3 sequences, 35% to 45% seen once. Sequenced input: blood, either unsorted or a sorted T cell fraction (not recorded which). The receptors come from a human donor who was either an allogeneic HSCT recipient or a stem cell or donor lymphocyte infusion donor (not recorded which). It is not recorded whose cells these are; they may come from a transplant donor. CDR3s include the opening cysteine and the closing phenylalanine or tryptophan. Fields, in order: J gene, CDR3 length, D gene, V gene, clone size, CDR3 protein, CDR3 DNA. A D gene is named only where the DNA matches it firmly. Some rows have no size entry. The others give once, few or many, or a class for an expanded clone.

J gene: TRBJ1-1; CDR3 length: 13; D gene: NA; V gene: TRBV12-3/TRBV12-4; clone size: NA; CDR3 protein: CASSLQQNTEAFF; CDR3 DNA: TGTGCCAGCAGTTTACAGCAGAACACTGAAGCTTTCTTT
J gene: TRBJ2-2; CDR3 length: 12; D gene: NA; V gene: TRBV28; clone size: NA; CDR3 protein: CASSEGPGELFF; CDR3 DNA: TGTGCCAGCAGTGAGGGGCCCGGGGAGCTGTTTTTT
J gene: TRBJ2-6; CDR3 length: 16; D gene: TRBD1; V gene: TRBV7-8; clone size: NA; CDR3 protein: CASSLTQGAGANVLTF; CDR3 DNA: TGTGCCAGCAGCTTAACACAGGGGGCTGGGGCCAACGTCCTGACTTTC
J gene: TRBJ2-7; CDR3 length: 13; D gene: NA; V gene: TRBV10-3; clone size: NA; CDR3 protein: CAIREVREGEQYF; CDR3 DNA: TGTGCCATCAGGGAAGTCCGAGAGGGAGAGCAGTACTTC
J gene: TRBJ2-1; CDR3 length: 16; D gene: NA; V gene: TRBV12-3/TRBV12-4; clone size: NA; CDR3 protein: CASSLLGGTQANEQFF; CDR3 DNA: TGTGCCAGCAGTTTACTTGGGGGGACTCAGGCCAATGAGCAGTTCTTC
J gene: TRBJ2-3; CDR3 length: 13; D gene: NA; V gene: TRBV6-6; clone size: few; CDR3 protein: CASSFRATDTQYF; CDR3 DNA: TGTGCCAGCAGTTTTCGAGCAACAGATACGCAGTATTTT
J gene: TRBJ2-5; CDR3 length: 15; D gene: NA; V gene: TRBV15; clone size: many; CDR3 protein: CATSTLSGGRETQYF; CDR3 DNA: TGTGCCACCAGCACCTTATCTGGGGGCCGGGAGACCCAGTACTTC
J gene: TRBJ2-5; CDR3 length: 14; D gene: NA; V gene: TRBV29-1; clone size: NA; CDR3 protein: CSVGGRAAQETQYF; CDR3 DNA: TGCAGCGTCGGCGGCCGGGCCGCCCAAGAGACCCAGTACTTC
J gene: TRBJ2-3; CDR3 length: 17; D gene: NA; V gene: TRBV5-1; clone size: few; CDR3 protein: CASSLTELSPIFDTQYF; CDR3 DNA: TGCGCCAGCAGCCTGACAGAACTCTCGCCCATATTTGATACGCAGTATTTT
J gene: TRBJ1-2; CDR3 length: 18; D gene: NA; V gene: TRBV15; clone size: NA; CDR3 protein: CATSRDEGARDMEYGYTF; CDR3 DNA: TGTGCCACCAGCAGAGATGAAGGGGCCCGGGACATGGAATATGGCTACACCTTC
J gene: TRBJ2-1; CDR3 length: 12; D gene: NA; V gene: TRBV5-1; clone size: NA; CDR3 protein: CASSFRYNEQFF; CDR3 DNA: TGCGCCAGCAGCTTCAGATACAATGAGCAGTTCTTC
J gene: TRBJ1-6; CDR3 length: 13; D gene: NA; V gene: TRBV11-2; clone size: many; CDR3 protein: CASSLMRDSPLHF; CDR3 DNA: TGTGCCAGCAGCTTAATGAGGGACTCACCCCTCCACTTT
J gene: TRBJ1-6; CDR3 length: 15; D gene: TRBD1; V gene: TRBV19; clone size: NA; CDR3 protein: CASSIWRDRGSPLHF; CDR3 DNA: TGTGCCAGTAGTATCTGGCGGGACAGGGGTTCACCCCTCCACTTT
J gene: TRBJ2-1; CDR3 length: 14; D gene: TRBD2; V gene: TRBV2; clone size: NA; CDR3 protein: CASRRLAGRNEQFF; CDR3 DNA: TGTGCCAGCAGACGACTAGCGGGTAGAAATGAGCAGTTCTTC
J gene: TRBJ1-6; CDR3 length: 15; D gene: TRBD1; V gene: TRBV20-1; clone size: many; CDR3 protein: CSASPFTGDNSPLHF; CDR3 DNA: TGCAGTGCTAGCCCCTTCACAGGGGATAATTCACCCCTCCACTTT
J gene: TRBJ1-6; CDR3 length: 19; D gene: NA; V gene: TRBV12-3/TRBV12-4; clone size: NA; CDR3 protein: CASSLGEGRWSSYNSPLHF; CDR3 DNA: TGTGCCAGCAGTTTAGGGGAGGGCCGATGGAGCTCCTATAATTCACCCCTCCACTTT
J gene: TRBJ2-3; CDR3 length: 13; D gene: NA; V gene: TRBV29-1; clone size: few; CDR3 protein: CSVKVGVTATQYF; CDR3 DNA: TGCAGCGTCAAAGTTGGAGTCACAGCTACGCAGTATTTT
J gene: TRBJ1-5; CDR3 length: 13; D gene: TRBD1; V gene: TRBV12-3/TRBV12-4; clone size: many; CDR3 protein: CASSLDRDQPQHF; CDR3 DNA: TGTGCCAGCAGTTTGGACAGGGATCAGCCCCAGCATTTT
J gene: TRBJ1-6; CDR3 length: 15; D gene: TRBD1; V gene: TRBV9; clone size: NA; CDR3 protein: CASSETGAYNSPLHF; CDR3 DNA: TGTGCCAGCAGCGAGACAGGGGCCTATAATTCACCCCTCCACTTT
J gene: TRBJ1-2; CDR3 length: 16; D gene: NA; V gene: TRBV15; clone size: few; CDR3 protein: CATSPATGRKTYGYTF; CDR3 DNA: TGTGCCACCAGCCCCGCGACCGGACGGAAGACCTATGGCTACACCTTC
J gene: TRBJ1-5; CDR3 length: 14; D gene: NA; V gene: TRBV12-3/TRBV12-4; clone size: once; CDR3 protein: CASSSQGINQPQQF; CDR3 DNA: TGTGCCAGCAGTTCGCAGGGCATCAATCAGCCCCAGCAATTT
J gene: TRBJ1-2; CDR3 length: 14; D gene: NA; V gene: TRBV7-9; clone size: few; CDR3 protein: CASSLLVRGRGYTF; CDR3 DNA: TGTGCCAGCAGCTTACTCGTCAGGGGAAGAGGCTACACCTTC
J gene: TRBJ1-2; CDR3 length: 15; D gene: NA; V gene: TRBV6-1; clone size: few; CDR3 protein: CASSEAGGSGYGYTF; CDR3 DNA: TGTGCCAGCAGTGAAGCAGGGGGTTCTGGCTATGGCTACACCTTC